The clone carrying this T cell receptor beta chain was seen only once. Its antigen is not known. RNA transcripts were the template for amplifying TCR beta CDR3 regions. First-round RT-PCR targeting the TCR CDR3 was performed with the HTBI primer set. TCRdb called the multiplex PCR reads again in MiXCR, with one record for every CDR3 protein. The sample has hundreds of thousands of distinct CDR3 sequences, about two fifths seen once; the top ten hold approximately 10%. The entry originates in a study of T cells in Graves' hyperthyroidism and ophthalmopathy. Turning to the study itself: Peripheral blood was collected at initial diagnosis, before any treatment.

The CDR3 runs 14 residues. The V end was cut by 3 bases, the J end by 4 bases, with 12 bases between. Study findings and constraints: Blood also showed most of the thyroid clonotypes that were expanded above 0.001. From stable hyperthyroidism, ophthalmopathy was separated by a 13 V-J model.

The receptor was derived from a man between 18 and 35 years old with Graves' hyperthyroidism. The specimen sequenced was blood. This rearrangement joins TRBV12-3 or TRBV12-4 to TRBJ1-2; D is undetermined. As DNA, the CDR3 is TGTGCCAGCAGTTTTGCAAGTCTCGTCTATGGCTACACCTTC. This encodes CASSFASLVYGYTF.